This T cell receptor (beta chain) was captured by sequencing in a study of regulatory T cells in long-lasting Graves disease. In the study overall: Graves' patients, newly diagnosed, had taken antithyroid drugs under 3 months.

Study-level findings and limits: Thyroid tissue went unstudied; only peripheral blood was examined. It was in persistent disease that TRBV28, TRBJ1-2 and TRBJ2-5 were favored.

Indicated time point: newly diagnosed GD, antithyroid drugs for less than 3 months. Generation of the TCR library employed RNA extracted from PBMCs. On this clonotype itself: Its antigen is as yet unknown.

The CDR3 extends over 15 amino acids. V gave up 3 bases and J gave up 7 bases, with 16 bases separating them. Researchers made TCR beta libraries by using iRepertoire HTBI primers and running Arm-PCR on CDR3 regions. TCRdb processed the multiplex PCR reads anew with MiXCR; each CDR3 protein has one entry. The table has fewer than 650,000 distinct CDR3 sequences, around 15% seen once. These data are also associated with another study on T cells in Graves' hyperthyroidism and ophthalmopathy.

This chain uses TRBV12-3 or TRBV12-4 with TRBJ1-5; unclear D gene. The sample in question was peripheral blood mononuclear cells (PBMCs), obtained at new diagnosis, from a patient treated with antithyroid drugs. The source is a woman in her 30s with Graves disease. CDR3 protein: CASSLGSWALQPQHF. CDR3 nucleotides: TGTGCCAGCAGTTTGGGCAGTTGGGCGCTCCAGCCCCAGCATTTT.